A selection of T cell receptor beta chains follows, all from one sample in a study of T cells in Graves' hyperthyroidism and ophthalmopathy. TCRdb re-called the multiplex PCR reads through MiXCR, storing one row per CDR3 protein. In the table there are 300,000 to 450,000 distinct CDR3 sequences, roughly 17% of which are singletons. Input material: blood. The source of these receptors is a woman aged 30 to 39 with Graves' hyperthyroidism that later progressed to Graves' ophthalmopathy. Each CDR3 is given with its conserved first and last residue. Fields, in order: V gene, clone size, CDR3 length, J gene, D gene, CDR3 protein, CDR3 DNA. The D gene is left open where the match is weak. Only part of the rows carry a size: once, few, many, or a class if the clone is expanded.

V: TRBV4-1
size: many
length: 14
J: TRBJ1-1
D: -
CDR3: CASSHWEGNTEAFF
DNA: TGCGCCAGCAGCCATTGGGAGGGGAACACTGAAGCTTTCTTT

V: TRBV20-1
size: -
length: 15
J: TRBJ2-5
D: -
CDR3: CSARCLRRGEETQYF
DNA: TGCAGTGCTCGTTGCCTGAGGCGCGGGGAGGAGACCCAGTACTTC

V: TRBV20-1
size: many
length: 12
J: TRBJ1-1
D: -
CDR3: CSASRGNTEAFF
DNA: TGCAGTGCTAGTAGGGGTAACACTGAAGCTTTCTTT

V: TRBV12-3/TRBV12-4
size: -
length: 13
J: TRBJ2-1
D: TRBD2
CDR3: CATRLAGGNEQFF
DNA: TGTGCCACCCGACTAGCGGGAGGCAATGAGCAGTTCTTC

V: TRBV28
size: -
length: 12
J: TRBJ2-5
D: -
CDR3: CAAGGHQETQYF
DNA: TGTGCCGCCGGAGGACACCAAGAGACCCAGTACTTC

V: TRBV27
size: many
length: 16
J: TRBJ1-6
D: -
CDR3: CASSTTQGTYNSPLHF
DNA: TGTGCCAGCAGTACAACGCAGGGTACCTATAATTCACCCCTCCACTTT

V: TRBV9
size: many
length: 16
J: TRBJ2-7
D: TRBD1
CDR3: CASSLGPGTGGYEQYF
DNA: TGTGCCAGCAGCCTCGGTCCCGGGACAGGGGGCTACGAGCAGTACTTC

V: TRBV12-3/TRBV12-4
size: many
length: 15
J: TRBJ2-2
D: -
CDR3: CASSLDLSLAGELFF
DNA: TGTGCCAGCAGTTTGGACCTCAGTTTGGCCGGGGAGCTGTTTTTT

V: TRBV12-3/TRBV12-4
size: -
length: 15
J: TRBJ1-3
D: -
CDR3: CASSPSDRTGNTIYF
DNA: TGTGCCAGCAGTCCCAGCGACAGGACTGGAAACACCATATATTTT

V: TRBV27
size: many
length: 14
J: TRBJ1-6
D: -
CDR3: CASSWGGGNSPLHF
DNA: TGTGCCAGCAGTTGGGGTGGGGGGAATTCACCCCTCCACTTT

V: TRBV30
size: many
length: 16
J: TRBJ2-7
D: -
CDR3: CAWSGTTYTLSYEQYF
DNA: TGTGCCTGGAGTGGTACCACATACACACTCTCCTACGAGCAGTACTTC

V: TRBV12-3/TRBV12-4
size: many
length: 15
J: TRBJ1-4
D: -
CDR3: CASSFEGVAAEKLFF
DNA: TGTGCCAGCAGTTTCGAAGGGGTAGCTGCTGAAAAACTGTTTTTT

V: TRBV6-2/TRBV6-3
size: few
length: 11
J: TRBJ1-3
D: -
CDR3: CASSVGNTIYF
DNA: TGTGCCAGCTCTGTCGGAAACACCATATATTTT

V: TRBV29-1
size: many
length: 11
J: TRBJ1-2
D: -
CDR3: CSARGGSGYTF
DNA: TGCAGCGCACGAGGGGGAAGTGGCTACACCTTC

V: TRBV6-1
size: many
length: 12
J: TRBJ1-5
D: -
CDR3: CASSEANVFGDF
DNA: TGTGCCAGCAGTGAAGCCAACGTATTCGGGGATTTT

V: TRBV28
size: many
length: 18
J: TRBJ2-2
D: TRBD2
CDR3: CASSQGTSGGPNTGELFF
DNA: TGTGCCAGCAGCCAAGGGACTAGCGGGGGGCCCAACACCGGGGAGCTGTTTTTT

V: TRBV28
size: many
length: 19
J: TRBJ2-5
D: TRBD1
CDR3: CASSFEPGQGTVNKETQYF
DNA: TGTGCCAGCAGTTTCGAACCGGGACAGGGAACCGTCAACAAAGAGACCCAGTACTTC

V: TRBV4-1
size: few
length: 20
J: TRBJ2-1
D: TRBD2
CDR3: CASSQDPYSGRTSSYNEQFF
DNA: TGCGCCAGCAGCCAAGATCCCTACAGCGGGAGGACGAGCTCCTACAATGAGCAGTTCTTC

V: TRBV6-6
size: many
length: 15
J: TRBJ1-1
D: -
CDR3: CASSYYKPLNTEAFF
DNA: TGTGCCAGCAGTTACTATAAGCCGTTGAACACTGAAGCTTTCTTT

V: TRBV10-2
size: many
length: 20
J: TRBJ1-3
D: TRBD1
CDR3: CASSVREGTAAALKGNTIYF
DNA: TGCGCCAGCAGTGTTCGAGAGGGGACAGCGGCTGCTCTCAAGGGAAACACCATATATTTT

V: TRBV20-1
size: many
length: 15
J: TRBJ2-7
D: TRBD1
CDR3: CSARVVGQRLYEQYF
DNA: TGCAGTGCTAGAGTAGTGGGACAGCGACTTTACGAGCAGTACTTC

V: TRBV20-1
size: many
length: 14
J: TRBJ2-3
D: -
CDR3: CSARAPQTTDTQYF
DNA: TGCAGTGCTAGAGCCCCCCAGACCACAGATACGCAGTATTTT

V: TRBV27
size: many
length: 14
J: TRBJ1-2
D: -
CDR3: CASSTKQGVYGYTF
DNA: TGTGCCAGCAGTACAAAACAGGGTGTGTATGGCTACACCTTC

V: TRBV3-1
size: -
length: 15
J: TRBJ2-1
D: TRBD1
CDR3: CASSQDGQGTPEQFF
DNA: TGTGCCAGCAGCCAAGACGGACAGGGGACGCCTGAGCAGTTCTTC

V: TRBV27
size: many
length: 14
J: TRBJ2-1
D: TRBD2
CDR3: CASSAPGLAYEQFF
DNA: TGTGCCAGCAGCGCACCGGGACTAGCATATGAGCAGTTCTTC

V: TRBV18
size: -
length: 17
J: TRBJ1-1
D: TRBD1
CDR3: CACSSNRDRGMNTEAFF
DNA: TGTGCCTGCTCATCGAACCGGGACAGGGGTATGAACACTGAAGCTTTCTTT

V: TRBV28
size: -
length: 16
J: TRBJ2-1
D: -
CDR3: CASSFPLPPRGNEQFF
DNA: TGTGCCAGCAGTTTCCCTCTACCCCCCAGGGGAAATGAGCAGTTCTTC

V: TRBV29-1
size: many
length: 13
J: TRBJ1-1
D: -
CDR3: CSVGDGSNTEAFF
DNA: TGCAGCGTGGGGGACGGATCGAACACTGAAGCTTTCTTT